Listed here are 3 T cell receptor beta chains from one sample, sequenced in a study of T cells in Graves' hyperthyroidism and ophthalmopathy. Amplification of TCR beta CDR3 regions was performed using RNA transcripts as template. During a first-round RT-PCR of the TCR CDR3, the HTBI primer set was used. TCRdb re-called the multiplex PCR reads through MiXCR, storing one row per CDR3 protein. The data show hundreds of thousands of distinct CDR3 sequences, about a fifth seen once. The source material was blood. Every receptor here comes from a man between 25 and 39 years old with Graves' ophthalmopathy.

The rearrangement uses TRBV29-1 and TRBJ2-3, with 10 bases aligning to TRBD2. V shed 4 bases, J shed 2 bases, and the junction held 9 bases outside the gene matches. CDR1 SQVTM and CDR2 ANQGSEA come from the germline V gene. The CDR3 spans 16 residues. The CDR3 spells CSVVSSGRGNTDTQYF. In DNA form, the CDR3 reads TGCAGCGTTGTTTCTAGCGGGAGAGGGAACACAGATACGCAGTATTTT.

This clonotype came up a few times. The chain combines TRBV7-2 with TRBJ2-4; 8 bases are shared with TRBD1. The CDR3 runs 15 residues. V was pared by 1 base and J by 5 bases, with 4 bases of the junction left unmatched. CDR1 is SGHTA and CDR2 is FQGNSA in the germline V gene. CDR3: CASSLGTGSENIQYF. Here the CDR3 DNA reads TGTGCCAGCAGCTTAGGGACAGGGTCTGAAAACATTCAGTACTTC.

The chain employs TRBV29-1 and TRBJ1-4; perhaps TRBD1 as D (6 bases). Trimming took 5 bases from V and 7 from J, leaving 14 bases between them. This CDR3 is 13 amino acids long. Per germline, CDR1 SQVTM and CDR2 ANQGSEA. The CDR3: CSVSGRGGEKLFF. Here the CDR3 DNA reads TGCAGCGTTTCGGGCAGGGGCGGTGAAAAACTGTTTTTT.